This T cell receptor (beta chain) is from a study of blood T cell repertoires in COVID-19. Study-level background: COVID-19 samples, acute and convalescent, were from the United States, Italy and Spain. T cells, B-cell-depleted T cells, or PBMCs supplied cDNA or gDNA.

This CDR3 is built from 16 residues. The V gene lost 4 bases and the J gene lost 5 bases, with 17 bases spanning the gap. Germline V CDR1 and CDR2: SGHTA, FQGNSA. How the authors handled the data: Reference gene primers were amplified, and this amplification served to estimate nucleated cell counts. Generated by immunoSEQ multiplex PCR, the TCRdb table keeps only in-frame clones and is missing some. V, J and clone size are taken as reported in that table, and D and trimming were inferred from the DNA itself. The sample lists roughly 410,000 clones, 70% to 90% occurring once. The receptor was isolated from a man aged 35 to 55 with acute or convalescent COVID-19. The chain has TRBV7-2 and TRBJ2-2; the D gene is possibly TRBD1 (6 bases). The sequenced material came from peripheral blood. CDR3 bases: TGTGCCAGCAGCTCGGCCCGGACAGTCGTGACCGGGGAGCTGTTTTTT. It specifies CASSSARTVVTGELFF.